The T cell receptor beta chain under discussion was sequenced for a study of read filtering for tumor transcriptome and immune sequencing. The library was built from 400 to 500 ng RNA with molecular barcoded adaptors for alpha/delta and beta/gamma chains. Each CDR3 protein gets one entry after TCRdb re-called the reads with MiXCR. The data contain roughly 67,000 distinct CDR3 sequences, roughly 19% of them singletons. Whole-study results and caveats: IR-seq and RNA-seq agreed better without single-read clonotypes.

Germline loops: CDR1 MNHEY, CDR2 SVGEGT. CDR3 length: 14 amino acids. Trimming took 2 bases from V and 8 from J; bases not matched to a gene: 6. This clonotype occurred many times. The antigen is undetermined. Material for sequencing was a population of CD138-negative cells sorted from bone marrow. The sequence was collected from a donor at least 40 years old with multiple myeloma. The gene calls are TRBV6-2 or TRBV6-3 and TRBJ1-1, with 9 bases aligning to TRBD1. In DNA, the CDR3 is TGTGCCAGCAGTTACCCCGGACAGGGGAAAGAAGCTTTCTTT. Translated, it gives CASSYPGQGKEAFF.